A selection of T cell receptor beta chains follows, all from one sample in a study of cytomegalovirus exposure and HLA in healthy donors. The table came from immunoSEQ multiplex PCR; TCRdb's copy has only in-frame clones and leaves some out. The table includes 95,000 to 150,000 clones, more than 15% detected once. The sequencing sample was made of PBMCs. The receptors here all came from a female donor in good health and CMV-seropositive. Each CDR3 is given with its conserved first and last residue. A D gene is named only where the DNA matches it firmly. A clone size is listed for some rows: how often the clone was seen (once, few, many), or a class if it is expanded.

v_call	d_call	j_call	clone_size	cdr3_length	cdr3_aa	cdr3_nt
TRBV30	TRBD2	TRBJ2-1	NA	14	CAWNRGGLYNEQFF	TGTGCCTGGAACCGGGGGGGCCTCTACAATGAGCAGTTCTTC
TRBV5-1	TRBD2	TRBJ2-7	NA	15	CASSFLLAGGKEQYF	TGCGCCAGCAGCTTTCTACTAGCGGGAGGAAAAGAGCAGTACTTC
TRBV4-1	NA	TRBJ2-3	once	13	CASSRTPPDTQYF	TGCGCCAGCAGCCGAACTCCCCCAGATACGCAGTATTTT
TRBV6-1	NA	TRBJ2-7	NA	15	CASSEVGSSRYEQYF	TGTGCCAGCAGTGAAGTGGGGAGTTCGAGGTACGAGCAGTACTTC
TRBV2	TRBD2	TRBJ2-5	few	16	CASSETSGGFQETQYF	TGTGCCAGCAGCGAAACTAGCGGGGGGTTCCAAGAGACCCAGTACTTC
TRBV28	TRBD2	TRBJ2-1	NA	16	CASSRVLAGVVNEQFF	TGTGCCAGCAGTCGCGTACTAGCGGGAGTTGTCAATGAGCAGTTCTTC
TRBV6-5	NA	TRBJ1-2	few	14	CASSYSYRDHGYTF	TGTGCCAGCAGTTACTCTTACAGGGACCATGGCTACACCTTC
TRBV5-6	TRBD1	TRBJ2-1	few	18	CASSLIRQGAVSYNEQFF	TGTGCCAGCAGCTTGATAAGGCAGGGGGCGGTTTCCTACAATGAGCAGTTCTTC
TRBV7-2	TRBD1	TRBJ1-2	few	16	CASSRQTGAFNYGYTF	TGTGCCAGCAGCCGCCAGACAGGGGCTTTCAACTATGGCTACACCTTC
TRBV29-1	TRBD1	TRBJ2-5	NA	16	CSVEGSRDRGKETQYF	TGCAGCGTTGAGGGGTCTAGGGACAGGGGTAAAGAGACCCAGTACTTC
TRBV5-1	NA	TRBJ2-7	few	14	CASSLGTNTYEQYF	TGCGCCAGCAGCTTGGGGACAAATACCTACGAGCAGTACTTC
TRBV30	TRBD2	TRBJ2-7	NA	15	CAWSVLGGGAYEQYF	TGTGCCTGGAGTGTACTTGGCGGGGGGGCCTACGAGCAGTACTTC
TRBV9	NA	TRBJ2-2	few	13	CASSVSSTGELFF	TGTGCCAGCAGCGTCTCCTCCACCGGGGAGCTGTTTTTT
TRBV7-3	NA	TRBJ2-5	few	14	CASSSPGTSETQYF	TGTGCCAGCAGCTCACCGGGGACATCGGAGACCCAGTACTTC
TRBV30	NA	TRBJ1-1	NA	13	CAWSDRDSTEAFF	TGTGCCTGGAGCGATCGGGATTCCACTGAAGCTTTCTTT
TRBV4-3	NA	TRBJ2-6	few	16	CASSQGLHSGANVLTF	TGCGCCAGCAGCCAAGGACTCCATTCTGGGGCCAACGTCCTGACTTTC
TRBV21-1	NA	TRBJ1-2	few	15	CASKLRGNRNYGYTF	TGTGCCAGCAAATTGAGAGGTAATCGTAACTATGGCTACACCTTC
TRBV5-1	NA	TRBJ1-3	NA	16	CASSLAEGFTGNTIYF	TGCGCCAGCAGCTTGGCGGAGGGGTTCACTGGAAACACCATATATTTT
TRBV19	TRBD1	TRBJ1-1	few	14	CASINQGGNTEAFF	TGTGCCAGTATAAATCAGGGGGGCAACACTGAAGCTTTCTTT
TRBV6-4	TRBD2	TRBJ2-1	NA	14	CASSAEAGRNEQFF	TGTGCCAGCAGTGCTGAAGCGGGAAGGAATGAGCAGTTCTTC
TRBV2	TRBD1	TRBJ1-2	few	15	CASSGGGQEFRGYTF	TGTGCCAGCAGCGGCGGGGGACAGGAGTTTCGAGGCTACACCTTC
TRBV6-5	TRBD1	TRBJ2-7	few	15	CASSYSIGQATEQYF	TGTGCCAGCAGTTACTCAATCGGACAGGCAACCGAGCAGTACTTC
TRBV29-1	TRBD1	TRBJ2-1	NA	14	CSVEGTGSYNEQFF	TGCAGCGTTGAGGGGACAGGATCATACAATGAGCAGTTCTTC
TRBV29-1	NA	TRBJ1-1	few	12	CSVVPRGTEAFF	TGCAGCGTTGTCCCCAGGGGCACTGAAGCTTTCTTT
TRBV4-3	TRBD2	TRBJ2-5	NA	15	CASSQRGEAPETQYF	TGCGCCAGCAGCCAACGGGGGGAAGCTCCTGAGACCCAGTACTTC
TRBV5-1	TRBD2	TRBJ2-3	NA	16	CASSRSGTTSTDTQYF	TGCGCCAGCAGCCGTTCCGGGACTACAAGCACAGATACGCAGTATTTT
TRBV7-8	TRBD1	TRBJ1-2	NA	15	CASSLVWDRVGGYTF	TGTGCCAGCAGCTTAGTGTGGGACAGGGTAGGAGGCTACACCTTC
TRBV9	TRBD2	TRBJ2-3	few	16	CASSADSGGPTDTQYF	TGTGCCAGCAGCGCGGATAGCGGGGGGCCCACAGATACGCAGTATTTT
TRBV19	NA	TRBJ2-1	few	13	CASNRGGVAEQFF	TGTGCCAGTAATCGAGGCGGGGTTGCTGAGCAGTTCTTC
TRBV12-5	TRBD2	TRBJ2-1	NA	17	CASGLPQLAGGPDEQFF	TGTGCTAGTGGTTTGCCCCAACTAGCGGGAGGGCCCGATGAGCAGTTCTTC
TRBV7-6	TRBD1	TRBJ2-5	few	16	CASSREPGQGGETQYF	TGTGCCAGCAGTCGTGAGCCGGGACAGGGGGGAGAGACCCAGTACTTC
TRBV6-5	TRBD2	TRBJ2-3	few	15	CASRIAGSAGFRQYF	TGTGCCAGCCGTATAGCGGGATCCGCGGGTTTTAGGCAGTATTTT
TRBV7-2	TRBD2	TRBJ2-7	few	16	CASSLRSGGGSYEQYF	TGTGCCAGCAGCCTAAGGTCGGGAGGGGGGTCCTACGAGCAGTACTTC
TRBV7-2	TRBD2	TRBJ2-1	few	14	CASSLKAGGLEQFF	TGTGCCAGCAGCTTAAAGGCGGGGGGTCTTGAGCAGTTCTTC
TRBV11-1	NA	TRBJ2-2	few	16	CASADQGRSVTGELFF	TGTGCCAGCGCCGACCAGGGGAGATCGGTCACCGGGGAGCTGTTTTTT
TRBV6-5	NA	TRBJ2-5	few	13	CASSQHREGTQYF	TGTGCCAGCAGTCAGCACAGGGAAGGGACCCAGTACTTC
TRBV7-6	NA	TRBJ2-7	NA	13	CASSFGVGYEQYF	TGTGCCAGCAGCTTCGGGGTGGGCTACGAGCAGTACTTC
TRBV6-5	TRBD1	TRBJ1-6	NA	14	CASSSDRVDSPLHF	TGTGCCAGCAGTTCCGACAGGGTGGATTCACCCCTCCACTTT
TRBV19	TRBD2	TRBJ2-5	NA	15	CASSKRPSGEETQYF	TGTGCCAGTAGTAAGCGGCCTAGCGGGGAAGAGACCCAGTACTTC
TRBV28	TRBD2	TRBJ2-1	NA	11	CASSLGLEQFF	TGTGCCAGCAGTCTGGGACTAGAACAGTTCTTC
TRBV5-8	TRBD2	TRBJ2-1	few	15	CASSLRGGTYNEQFF	TGTGCCAGCAGCTTGCGGGGGGGGACCTACAATGAGCAGTTCTTC